These T cell receptor beta chains were read from a single sample in a study of technical replicates of blood from several donors. The protocol was immunoSEQ multiplex PCR, while the TCRdb copy is restricted to in-frame clones and leaves out a portion. The sample contains tens of thousands of clones, roughly 94% of which appear only once. The specimen sequenced was T cells isolated from PBMCs. The receptors were gathered from a human donor in good health. CDR3s include the opening cysteine and the closing phenylalanine or tryptophan. The D gene is left open where the match is weak. Some rows mark clone size as missing; the rest say once, few, many or name a class of expanded clone.

J: TRBJ2-7
D: TRBD2
V: TRBV12-5
size: -
CDR3: CASGLRGGLHEQYF
DNA: TGTGCTAGTGGTTTGCGGGGGGGTCTGCACGAGCAGTACTTC

J: TRBJ2-3
D: -
V: TRBV5-4
size: -
CDR3: CASSFEASADTQYF
DNA: TGTGCCAGCAGCTTCGAGGCTAGTGCAGATACGCAGTATTTT

J: TRBJ1-1
D: -
V: TRBV12-5
size: -
CDR3: CASGFRGTEAFF
DNA: TGTGCTAGTGGTTTCAGGGGTACTGAAGCTTTCTTT

J: TRBJ2-7
D: -
V: TRBV29-1
size: -
CDR3: CSAAGTQNSYEQYF
DNA: TGCAGCGCCGCCGGGACACAGAATTCCTACGAGCAGTACTTC

J: TRBJ1-2
D: TRBD1
V: TRBV7-8
size: -
CDR3: CASSLVIGTGDFGYTF
DNA: TGTGCCAGCAGCTTAGTTATCGGGACAGGGGATTTTGGCTACACCTTC

J: TRBJ2-3
D: -
V: TRBV7-9
size: once
CDR3: CASNGGALTDTQYF
DNA: TGTGCCAGCAACGGCGGGGCGCTCACAGATACGCAGTATTTT

J: TRBJ2-7
D: -
V: TRBV9
size: -
CDR3: CASSPSGVREQYF
DNA: TGTGCCAGCAGCCCCTCAGGTGTCCGAGAGCAGTACTTC

J: TRBJ2-2
D: TRBD2
V: TRBV6-6
size: -
CDR3: CASSLSGVGELFF
DNA: TGTGCCAGCAGCCTTAGCGGGGTGGGGGAGCTGTTTTTT

J: TRBJ1-5
D: TRBD1
V: TRBV7-3
size: -
CDR3: CASSPDRDQPQHF
DNA: TGTGCCAGCAGCCCCGACAGGGATCAGCCCCAGCATTTT

J: TRBJ2-7
D: TRBD1
V: TRBV7-9
size: -
CDR3: CASSKGGQARYEQYF
DNA: TGTGCCAGCAGCAAAGGGGGACAGGCCCGGTACGAGCAGTACTTC

J: TRBJ2-7
D: -
V: TRBV28
size: -
CDR3: CASHGLSSYEQYF
DNA: TGTGCCAGCCACGGGTTAAGCTCCTACGAGCAGTACTTC

J: TRBJ1-3
D: -
V: TRBV5-5
size: -
CDR3: CASSLGAPGTNSGNTIYF
DNA: TGTGCCAGCAGCTTGGGAGCACCAGGGACTAACTCTGGAAACACCATATATTTT

J: TRBJ2-1
D: TRBD2
V: TRBV11-3
size: -
CDR3: CASSPKAGTSGSSYNEQFF
DNA: TGTGCCAGCAGCCCTAAAGCCGGGACTAGCGGGAGCTCCTACAATGAGCAGTTCTTC

J: TRBJ2-1
D: TRBD2
V: TRBV10-2
size: -
CDR3: CASSEELAGVYNEQFF
DNA: TGCGCCAGCAGTGAGGAACTAGCGGGAGTCTACAATGAGCAGTTCTTC

J: TRBJ2-1
D: -
V: TRBV5-4
size: -
CDR3: CASRAGTMDNEQFF
DNA: TGTGCCAGCAGGGCCGGGACAATGGACAATGAGCAGTTCTTC

J: TRBJ1-2
D: -
V: TRBV7-9
size: once
CDR3: CASSLGGALYGYTF
DNA: TGTGCCAGCAGCTTAGGTGGGGCGCTCTATGGCTACACCTTC

J: TRBJ2-5
D: -
V: TRBV5-4
size: -
CDR3: CASSRDTVETQYF
DNA: TGTGCCAGCAGCCGGGATACTGTGGAGACCCAGTACTTC

J: TRBJ2-6
D: TRBD1
V: TRBV6-5
size: -
CDR3: CASSRTGGGANVLTF
DNA: TGTGCCAGCAGTCGGACAGGTGGTGGGGCCAACGTCCTGACTTTC

J: TRBJ2-7
D: -
V: TRBV9
size: -
CDR3: CASSVAEGARYEQYF
DNA: TGTGCCAGCAGCGTAGCTGAGGGAGCTCGCTACGAGCAGTACTTC

J: TRBJ1-2
D: -
V: TRBV5-1
size: -
CDR3: CASSFPGGDYGYTF
DNA: TGCGCCAGCAGCTTCCCCGGAGGGGACTATGGCTACACCTTC

J: TRBJ1-5
D: TRBD1
V: TRBV7-9
size: -
CDR3: CASSFGDSSNQPQHF
DNA: TGTGCCAGCAGCTTTGGGGACAGCAGCAATCAGCCCCAGCATTTT

J: TRBJ1-2
D: TRBD1
V: TRBV29-1
size: -
CDR3: CSYLQGAEGYTF
DNA: TGCAGTTACCTACAGGGGGCGGAGGGCTACACCTTC

J: TRBJ2-5
D: -
V: TRBV5-1
size: -
CDR3: CASSLVRGLEETQYF
DNA: TGCGCCAGCAGCTTGGTACGGGGACTTGAAGAGACCCAGTACTTC

J: TRBJ2-5
D: TRBD1
V: TRBV5-1
size: -
CDR3: CASSVGQGRGQYF
DNA: TGCGCCAGCAGCGTGGGACAGGGCAGAGGCCAGTACTTC

J: TRBJ1-1
D: -
V: TRBV11-3
size: once
CDR3: CASSRPSATEAFF
DNA: TGTGCCAGCAGCCGGCCGAGCGCAACTGAAGCTTTCTTT

J: TRBJ2-7
D: -
V: TRBV10-1
size: -
CDR3: CASRAASGTPYEQYF
DNA: TGCGCCAGCAGAGCCGCCTCCGGGACACCCTACGAGCAGTACTTC

J: TRBJ2-1
D: -
V: TRBV6-5
size: -
CDR3: CASSYSETGYNEQFF
DNA: TGTGCCAGCAGTTACTCTGAGACTGGATACAATGAGCAGTTCTTC

J: TRBJ2-7
D: -
V: TRBV6-5
size: -
CDR3: CASTPRRLTYEQYF
DNA: TGTGCCAGCACCCCACGGCGGCTGACCTACGAGCAGTACTTC

J: TRBJ2-5
D: -
V: TRBV18
size: -
CDR3: CASSPPGETQYF
DNA: TGTGCCAGCTCACCACCGGGCGAGACCCAGTACTTC

J: TRBJ2-7
D: TRBD2
V: TRBV11-1
size: -
CDR3: CASSPTSGGGEQYF
DNA: TGTGCCAGCAGCCCTACTAGCGGGGGGGGCGAGCAGTACTTC

J: TRBJ2-1
D: TRBD1
V: TRBV9
size: -
CDR3: CASSVGTGTGTYNEQFF
DNA: TGTGCCAGCAGCGTAGGAACCGGGACAGGGACCTACAATGAGCAGTTCTTC

J: TRBJ2-3
D: TRBD2
V: TRBV29-1
size: -
CDR3: CSVVGAGGFTDTQYF
DNA: TGCAGCGTTGTGGGAGCGGGGGGGTTCACAGATACGCAGTATTTT

J: TRBJ2-7
D: TRBD1
V: TRBV6-5
size: -
CDR3: CASSTAGTDTYEQYF
DNA: TGTGCCAGTTCCACGGCCGGGACAGACACCTACGAGCAGTACTTC

J: TRBJ2-7
D: TRBD2
V: TRBV28
size: -
CDR3: CASISSGRDGDEQYF
DNA: TGTGCCAGCATTTCTAGCGGGCGAGATGGGGACGAGCAGTACTTC

J: TRBJ1-1
D: -
V: TRBV18
size: -
CDR3: CASSPSDSPEAFF
DNA: TGTGCCAGCTCACCTTCGGACAGCCCCGAAGCTTTCTTT

J: TRBJ1-2
D: -
V: TRBV29-1
size: -
CDR3: CSVEWAEGLANYGYTF
DNA: TGCAGCGTTGAGTGGGCGGAGGGTTTAGCTAACTATGGCTACACCTTC

J: TRBJ2-3
D: -
V: TRBV5-4
size: -
CDR3: CASGGDTQYF
DNA: TGTGCCAGCGGAGGAGATACGCAGTATTTT

J: TRBJ1-1
D: -
V: TRBV9
size: -
CDR3: CASSDLATEAFF
DNA: TGTGCCAGCAGCGATCTAGCAACTGAAGCTTTCTTT

J: TRBJ2-1
D: TRBD2
V: TRBV29-1
size: -
CDR3: CVAGGHRNEQFF
DNA: TGCGTAGCGGGGGGGCATAGGAATGAGCAGTTCTTC

J: TRBJ1-1
D: -
V: TRBV18
size: -
CDR3: CACPRHVQQGGNTEAFF
DNA: TGTGCCTGCCCCCGTCATGTGCAGCAGGGCGGGAACACTGAAGCTTTCTTT

J: TRBJ1-1
D: -
V: TRBV11-2
size: -
CDR3: CASSPTGLGTEAFF
DNA: TGTGCCAGCAGCCCCACAGGGTTGGGGACTGAAGCTTTCTTT

J: TRBJ1-2
D: -
V: TRBV28
size: -
CDR3: CASSFQGNIYGYTF
DNA: TGTGCCAGCAGTTTCCAGGGGAATATTTATGGCTACACCTTC

J: TRBJ1-1
D: TRBD1
V: TRBV7-8
size: -
CDR3: CASSSSPSPGQGAENTEAFF
DNA: TGTGCCAGCAGCTCAAGTCCTTCTCCGGGACAGGGGGCAGAGAACACTGAAGCTTTCTTT

J: TRBJ1-1
D: TRBD1
V: TRBV29-1
size: -
CDR3: CSAEGAQGREAFF
DNA: TGCAGCGCCGAGGGGGCCCAGGGGAGGGAAGCTTTCTTT

J: TRBJ2-3
D: TRBD2
V: TRBV28
size: -
CDR3: CASSSTRAREGTDTQYF
DNA: TGTGCCAGCAGTTCCACTAGGGCCCGGGAGGGTACAGATACGCAGTATTTT

J: TRBJ2-7
D: TRBD2
V: TRBV14
size: -
CDR3: CASSQDLWLAGASYEQYF
DNA: TGTGCCAGCAGCCAAGATCTCTGGCTAGCGGGGGCCTCCTACGAGCAGTACTTC

J: TRBJ2-1
D: TRBD1
V: TRBV5-6
size: few
CDR3: CASSDDLRDRVMANEQFF
DNA: TGTGCCAGCAGCGATGATCTAAGGGACAGGGTGATGGCCAATGAGCAGTTCTTC

J: TRBJ1-4
D: TRBD1
V: TRBV5-1
size: once
CDR3: CASSLGGTNEKLFF
DNA: TGCGCCAGCAGCTTAGGGGGCACTAATGAAAAACTGTTTTTT

J: TRBJ1-5
D: TRBD1
V: TRBV28
size: -
CDR3: CASSLNGQGGGQPQHF
DNA: TGTGCCAGCAGTCTGAACGGACAGGGAGGCGGTCAGCCCCAGCATTTT

J: TRBJ2-2
D: -
V: TRBV5-1
size: -
CDR3: CASSGGAGELFF
DNA: TGCGCCAGCAGTGGCGGGGCCGGGGAGCTGTTTTTT

J: TRBJ1-1
D: TRBD1
V: TRBV5-4
size: -
CDR3: CASSLTGVGTEAFF
DNA: TGTGCCAGCAGCCTTACAGGGGTAGGCACTGAAGCTTTCTTT

J: TRBJ1-3
D: -
V: TRBV6-5
size: -
CDR3: CASTASHSGNTIYF
DNA: TGTGCCAGCACCGCAAGCCACTCTGGAAACACCATATATTTT

J: TRBJ1-1
D: TRBD1
V: TRBV11-2
size: -
CDR3: CASSPWTGQNTEAFF
DNA: TGTGCCAGCAGCCCATGGACAGGCCAGAACACTGAAGCTTTCTTT